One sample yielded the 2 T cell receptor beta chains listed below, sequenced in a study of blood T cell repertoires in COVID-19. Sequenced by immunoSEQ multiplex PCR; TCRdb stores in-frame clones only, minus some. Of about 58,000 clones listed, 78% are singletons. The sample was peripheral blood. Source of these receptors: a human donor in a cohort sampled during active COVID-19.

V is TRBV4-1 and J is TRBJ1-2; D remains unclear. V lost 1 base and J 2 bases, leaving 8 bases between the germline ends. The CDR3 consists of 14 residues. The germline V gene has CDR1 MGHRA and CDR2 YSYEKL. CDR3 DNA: TGCGCCAGCAGCCAAGCAGCGGGGAACTATGGCTACACCTTC. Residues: CASSQAAGNYGYTF.

The CDR3 bases are TGCGCCAGCAGCCAAGTAACGGGACAGGGTATAGAGACCCAGTACTTC. Translation gives CASSQVTGQGIETQYF. The chain combines TRBV4-3 with TRBJ2-5; 9 bases agree with TRBD1. There are 16 residues in the CDR3. Germline CDR1 reads LGHNA; CDR2 reads YSLEER. Trimming took 1 base from V and 4 from J; bases not matched to a gene: 7.